One sample yielded the 14 T cell receptor beta chains listed below, sequenced in a study. A single record per CDR3 protein comes from TCRdb applying MiXCR to the 5' RACE reads. The table records tens of thousands of distinct CDR3 sequences, less than 40% of them present only once. The sample consisted of tumor-infiltrating naive CD4+ T cells sorted from the breast tumor. Subset given: naive CD4+ T cells, CD4+CD45RA+CD25-. Source of these receptors: a female donor with breast cancer.

This rearrangement joins TRBV5-1 to TRBJ1-2; D perhaps matches TRBD1 (5 bases). Trimming shortened V by 0 bases and J by 5 bases, and 11 bases separated the two germline ends. CDR3 length equals 14 residues. CDR1 and CDR2 (germline): SGHRS, YFSETQ. In DNA form, the CDR3 reads TGCGCCAGCAGCTTGGGACAGTGGATATATGGCTACACCTTC. It codes for CASSLGQWIYGYTF.

Within the sample, this clonotype is medium-sized (0.01 to 0.1%). The rearrangement uses TRBV20-1 and TRBJ2-2; 12 nucleotides align to TRBD1. V lost 3 bases, J lost 6 bases, and 8 bases stayed unmatched. The CDR3 is made up of 16 amino acids. CDR1 is DFQATT and CDR2 is SNEGSKA in the germline V gene (reference sequence). CDR3 bases: TGCAGTGCTAGCGAACCGGGACAGGGGGCATCCGGGGAGCTGTTTTTT. This gives the protein CSASEPGQGASGELFF.

This clonotype occurred many times. The CDR3 nucleotides read TGTGCCACCAGTGTCCCGGGAGGCAATGAGCAGTTCTTC. It is translated as CATSVPGGNEQFF. The chain couples TRBV24-1 to TRBJ2-1; 7 bases agree with TRBD2. V was pared by 5 bases and J by 6 bases, with 3 bases of the junction left unmatched. The germline V gene has CDR1 KGHDR and CDR2 SFDVKD. This CDR3 is built from 13 residues.

V usage is TRBV6-6 and J usage is TRBJ1-1; D gene ambiguous. Germline loops: CDR1 MNHNY, CDR2 SVGAGI (reference sequence). The CDR3 has 13 amino acids. V shed 6 bases and J shed 1 base, with 9 bases lying between them. The CDR3 reads CASSLSQNTEAFF. The CDR3 DNA reads as TGTGCCAGCAGCCTCTCGCAGAACACTGAAGCTTTCTTT.

A few counts support this clonotype. The J gene is TRBJ2-7, the V gene TRBV6-6; D is unclear. Germline V gene data show CDR1 as MNHNY and CDR2 as SVGAGI (reference sequence). Trimming took 5 bases from V and 4 from J, leaving 9 bases between them. CDR3 length equals 12 residues. The CDR3 loop reads CASSPIKYEQYF. The CDR3 DNA follows: TGTGCCAGCAGTCCCATCAAATACGAGCAGTACTTC.

To note about this clonotype: A much more abundant neighbour one base away suggests this may be a read error. The rearrangement uses TRBV7-9 and TRBJ2-1; D is unresolved. The J call may be faulty, since TRBJ2-7 better matches the DNA end. CDR1 is SEHNR, CDR2 FQNEAQ, per germline (reference sequence). The CDR3 is made up of 17 amino acids. CDR3 bases: TGTGCCAGCAGCTTAGCCTTAGGACCATGGGCCCACAATGAGCAGTACTTC. It encodes CASSLALGPWAHNEQYF.

The rearrangement links TRBV6-5 to TRBJ2-3, with D possibly being TRBD2 (6 bases). CDR3 length equals 16 residues. Between the trimmed V and J ends, which lost 5 bases and 3 bases, there was a span of 18 bases. The germline CDR1 and CDR2 sequences are MNHEY and SVGAGI. The CDR3 bases are TGTGCCAGCAGTCTCGGTCGCGGGGTTGTGACAGATACGCAGTATTTT. Translated: CASSLGRGVVTDTQYF.

This clonotype was seen at least ten times. The CDR3 protein is CASSYPLGEGRDTEAFF. CDR3 nucleotide sequence: TGTGCCAGCAGTTACCCCCTTGGTGAGGGCAGGGACACTGAAGCTTTCTTT. The J gene is TRBJ1-1, the V gene TRBV6-6, with a tentative D call TRBD1 (5 bases). In germline, CDR1 is MNHNY, CDR2 SVGAGI (reference sequence). Between the trimmed V and J ends, which lost 2 bases and 3 bases, there was a span of 19 bases. The CDR3 is 17 residues long.

At least ten counts were recorded for this clonotype. The J gene is TRBJ1-1, the V gene TRBV5-6, with TRBD1 identical over 7 bases. After removal of 1 base from V and 1 base from J, the junction contained 4 bases not matched to a gene. This CDR3 region has 15 residues. The V gene's germline CDR1 is SGHDT and CDR2 YYEEEE. CDR3 amino acids: CASSLFDRANTEAFF. CDR3 nucleotide sequence: TGTGCCAGCAGCTTGTTTGACAGGGCGAACACTGAAGCTTTCTTT.

The chain joins TRBV5-1 to TRBJ2-2, with D tentatively TRBD1 (6 bases). V lost 4 bases, J lost 2 bases, and 9 bases lay in between. CDR1 and CDR2 from the germline V gene are SGHRS and YFSETQ. CDR3 length equals 14 residues. CDR3 sequence reads: CASSGGRNTGELFF. The CDR3 DNA sequence: TGCGCCAGCAGCGGGGGCCGCAACACCGGGGAGCTGTTTTTT.

This clonotype came up once. The V call is TRBV7-9, the J call TRBJ2-1, with TRBD1 matching 7 bases. Germline assignment: CDR1 SEHNR and CDR2 FQNEAQ (reference sequence). This CDR3 comprises 16 residues. With V trimmed by 5 bases and J by 7 bases, 14 bases remained unmatched. The CDR3 DNA is TGTGCCAGCAGCAACCGACAGGGTAATGGGGTGAATGAGCAGTTCTTC. Translating it yields CASSNRQGNGVNEQFF.

This clonotype qualifies as medium-sized. The rearrangement joins TRBV12-3 or TRBV12-4 to TRBJ1-1; no clear D gene. There are 13 residues in the CDR3. V lost 6 bases, J lost 5 bases, and 13 bases lay in between. The DNA for the CDR3 is TGTGCCAGCAGGTCCGGGCCGAGGACTGAAGCTTTCTTT. Translated, it gives CASRSGPRTEAFF.

This clonotype was seen a few times. The CDR3: CASSAGQGNTEAFF. Here the CDR3 DNA reads TGTGCCAGCAGCGCCGGACAGGGTAACACTGAAGCTTTCTTT. The chain is built from TRBV7-6 and TRBJ1-1; 8 bases are shared with TRBD1. Per the germline V gene, CDR1 is SGHVS and CDR2 is FNYEAQ. The CDR3 spans 14 residues. V lost 5 bases to trimming and J lost 2 bases; unmatched junction nucleotides: 4.

The sample holds a few counts of this clonotype. The chain joins TRBV10-2 to TRBJ2-7; D unresolved. Germline V CDR1 and CDR2: WSHSY, SAAADI. Trimming shortened V by 5 bases and J by 1 base, and 6 bases separated the two germline ends. The CDR3 is 12 residues long. Written as DNA, the CDR3 is TGCGCCAGCAGTCTTACTTCCTACGAGCAGTACTTC. Its translation: CASSLTSYEQYF.